A single sample is the source of the 9 T cell receptor beta chains below, sequenced in a study of blood T cell repertoires in COVID-19. Repertoires were generated with immunoSEQ multiplex PCR, while TCRdb's copy carries only in-frame clones and drops some. The table has 130,000 or so clones, about 80% seen once; the top ten hold roughly 9.2%. Sequenced: PBMCs or T cells enriched from blood (not recorded which). The receptors were sampled from a man in his fifties or sixties who had recovered from COVID-19.

This clone was counted between two and nine times. The V gene is TRBV30, the J gene TRBJ1-2; 8 nucleotides agree with TRBD1. In germline, CDR1 is GTSNPN, CDR2 SVGIG (reference sequence). The CDR3 extends over 16 amino acids. V lost 3 bases, J lost 0 bases, and 9 bases stayed unmatched. The CDR3 DNA is TGTGCCTGGAGCGACCTCACAGGGGGGGCTAACTATGGCTACACCTTC. Its protein product is CAWSDLTGGANYGYTF.

The V and J genes are TRBV5-5 and TRBJ1-4; D is undetermined. Trimming took 0 bases from V and 6 from J, leaving 15 bases between them. The CDR3 runs 16 residues. Germline lookup yields CDR1 SGHKS and CDR2 YYEKEE (reference sequence). CDR3 sequence (DNA): TGTGCCAGCAGCTTGGTGGGCGGGGTGGGATATGAAAAACTGTTTTTT. Translating gives CASSLVGGVGYEKLFF.

The gene calls are TRBV9 and TRBJ2-2; TRBD2 aligns across 7 bases. From germline, CDR1 is SGDLS and CDR2 YYNGEE. This CDR3 contains 16 residues. V gave up 4 bases and J gave up 5 bases; unmatched junction bases: 11. CDR3 amino acids: CASSLPLGGRTGELFF. As DNA, the CDR3 is TGTGCCAGCAGCCTCCCCCTGGGGGGGAGGACCGGGGAGCTGTTTTTT.

This clone turned up a few times. The chain couples TRBV10-2 to TRBJ2-4; D not certain. Trimming pared 2 bases from V and 0 bases from J, leaving 8 bases between. The CDR3 totals 15 residues. Germline V lookup: CDR1 WSHSY, CDR2 SAAADI. CDR3 nucleotides: TGCGCCAGCAGTGAGCCAAACTTAGCCAAAAACATTCAGTACTTC. Its protein product is CASSEPNLAKNIQYF.

The chain links TRBV6-5 to TRBJ1-4; D may be TRBD1 (6 bases). Looked up from germline, CDR1 is MNHEY and CDR2 is SVGAGI. This CDR3 has 13 residues. Trimming left V 8 bases short and J 3 bases short, with 10 bases between. The CDR3 loop reads CASGRGANEKLFF. The CDR3 coding sequence is TGTGCCAGCGGGAGGGGGGCTAATGAAAAACTGTTTTTT.

The chain couples TRBV6-1 to TRBJ2-3; D is possibly TRBD1 (5 bases). Per the germline V gene, CDR1 is MNHNS and CDR2 is SASEGT. V was cut by 2 bases and J by 5 bases, with 8 bases left in between. The length of the CDR3 is 13 residues. The chain's CDR3 is CASSEIQGDTQYF. The CDR3, as DNA: TGTGCCAGCAGTGAAATCCAGGGAGATACGCAGTATTTT.

As to this clone: A single base separates this from a much larger clone, so it may be a read error. V usage is TRBV11-2 and J usage is TRBJ2-7, with TRBD1 matching 8 bases. V dropped 4 bases and J dropped 1; count of bases not matched to a gene: 3. The V gene's germline CDR1 is SGHAT and CDR2 FQNNGV. This CDR3 region has 14 residues. The DNA of the CDR3 is TGTGCCAGCAGCTCCCAGGGGGCTTCCTACGAGCAGTACTTC. Encoded protein: CASSSQGASYEQYF. The full variable domain, with the rest looked up from reference TRBV11-2 and TRBJ2-7, is EAGVAQSPRYKIIEKRQSVAFWCNPISGHATLYWYQQILGQGPKLLIQFQNNGVVDDSQLPKDRFSAERLKGVDSTLKIQPAKLEDSAVYLCASSSQGASYEQYFGPGTRLTVT.

The genes are TRBV4-3 and TRBJ2-7; maybe TRBD1 (5 bases). The CDR3 runs 14 residues. Germline V gives CDR1 LGHNA, CDR2 YSLEER. Trimming shortened V by 5 bases and J by 5 bases, and 16 bases separated the two germline ends. Here the CDR3 reads CASSGRRDHDEQYF. The CDR3, as DNA: TGCGCCAGCAGCGGCCGCAGGGATCACGACGAGCAGTACTTC.

The rearrangement links TRBV25-1 to TRBJ1-2; tentative D call: TRBD1 (5 bases). The V gene's germline CDR1 is MGHDK and CDR2 SYGVNS. The CDR3 spans 13 residues. Trimming cost V 1 base and J 4 bases, with 7 bases left between them. The CDR3 reads CASSESRVYGYTF. CDR3 nucleotide sequence: TGTGCCAGCAGTGAATCCAGGGTCTATGGCTACACCTTC.